The TCR beta chain described here comes from a study of cytomegalovirus exposure and HLA in healthy donors. For the study at large: Earlier findings included nearly 120 million unique TCR beta sequences obtained from roughly 200 million T cells. Study results and limitations: Apart from CMV serostatus, no immune exposure information was available. Association of roughly 18,000 TCR beta sequences with HLA alleles was found at 0.05 false discovery rate in a later analysis. Clonal expansion, a later analysis showed, was greater in HLA-associated TCR beta chains than in equally common others.

The PCR contained 60 Vbeta and 13 Jbeta primers. Here immunoSEQ multiplex PCR was the method, and the copy in TCRdb shows in-frame clones only, minus some. Of about 200,000 clones in the sample, approximately 85% were seen once. A remark on this clone: No antigen is known for it.

The V segment lost 4 bases and the J segment 2 bases; nucleotides outside the gene matches: 6. The CDR3 extends over 14 amino acids. Germline CDR1 and CDR2: GTSNPN and SVGIG (reference sequence). The TCR sequence derives from a woman aged 40 to 50 in good health and CMV-seronegative. The chain combines TRBV30 with TRBJ1-2, with TRBD1 matching 8 bases. The sample comprised PBMCs. The DNA for the CDR3 is TGTGCCTGGAACCGGGACAGGTTAAACTATGGCTACACCTTC. Translated, it gives CAWNRDRLNYGYTF. Supplemented by reference TRBV30 and TRBJ1-2, the full variable domain reads SQTIHQWPATLVQPVGSPLSLECTVEGTSNPNLYWYRQAAGRGLQLLFYSVGIGQISSEVPQNLSASRPQDRQFILSSKKLLLSDSGFYLCAWNRDRLNYGYTFGSGTRLTVV.